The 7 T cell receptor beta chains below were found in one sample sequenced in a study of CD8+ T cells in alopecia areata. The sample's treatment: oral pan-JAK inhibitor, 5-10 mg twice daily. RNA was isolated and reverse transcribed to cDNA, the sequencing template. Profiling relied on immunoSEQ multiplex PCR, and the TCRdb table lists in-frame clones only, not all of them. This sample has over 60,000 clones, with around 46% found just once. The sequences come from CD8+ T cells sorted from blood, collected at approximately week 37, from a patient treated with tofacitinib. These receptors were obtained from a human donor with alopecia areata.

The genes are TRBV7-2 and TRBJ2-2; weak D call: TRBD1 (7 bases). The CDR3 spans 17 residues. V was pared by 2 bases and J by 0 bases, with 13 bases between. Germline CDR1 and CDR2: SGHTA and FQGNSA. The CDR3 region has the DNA TGTGCCAGCAGCTTACCGCGGGACAGCTCGAACACCGGGGAGCTGTTTTTT. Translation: CASSLPRDSSNTGELFF.

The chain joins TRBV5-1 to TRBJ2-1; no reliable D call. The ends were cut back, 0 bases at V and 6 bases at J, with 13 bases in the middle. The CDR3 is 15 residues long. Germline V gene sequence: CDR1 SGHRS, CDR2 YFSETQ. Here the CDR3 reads CASSLALPNGNEQFF. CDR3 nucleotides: TGCGCCAGCAGCTTGGCACTCCCAAATGGCAATGAGCAGTTCTTC.

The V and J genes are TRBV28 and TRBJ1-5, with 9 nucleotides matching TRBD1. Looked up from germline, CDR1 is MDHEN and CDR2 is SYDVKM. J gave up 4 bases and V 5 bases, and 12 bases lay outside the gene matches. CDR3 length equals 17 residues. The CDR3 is CASSASNRGLGNQPQHF. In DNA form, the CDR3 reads TGTGCCAGCAGTGCCAGCAACAGGGGGCTCGGGAATCAGCCCCAGCATTTT.

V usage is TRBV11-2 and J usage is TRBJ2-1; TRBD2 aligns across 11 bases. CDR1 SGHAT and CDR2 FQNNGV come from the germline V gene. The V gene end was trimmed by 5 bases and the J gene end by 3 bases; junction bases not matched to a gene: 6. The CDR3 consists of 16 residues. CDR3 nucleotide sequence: TGTGCCAGCAGCCCCCCGGGACTAGCGGACTACAATGAGCAGTTCTTC. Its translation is CASSPPGLADYNEQFF. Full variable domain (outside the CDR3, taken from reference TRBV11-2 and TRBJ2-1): EAGVAQSPRYKIIEKRQSVAFWCNPISGHATLYWYQQILGQGPKLLIQFQNNGVVDDSQLPKDRFSAERLKGVDSTLKIQPAKLEDSAVYLCASSPPGLADYNEQFFGPGTRLTVL.

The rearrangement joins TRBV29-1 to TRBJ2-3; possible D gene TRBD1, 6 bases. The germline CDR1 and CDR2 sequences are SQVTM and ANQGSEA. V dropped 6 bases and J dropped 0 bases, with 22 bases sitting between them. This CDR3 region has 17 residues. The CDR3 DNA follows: TGCAGCGTCCTGGGAAACCGGGACATCCCTAGCACAGATACGCAGTATTTT. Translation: CSVLGNRDIPSTDTQYF.

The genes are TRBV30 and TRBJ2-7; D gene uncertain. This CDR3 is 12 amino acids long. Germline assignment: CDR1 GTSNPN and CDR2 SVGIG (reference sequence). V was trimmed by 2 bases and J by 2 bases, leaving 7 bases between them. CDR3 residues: CAWSTATYEQYF. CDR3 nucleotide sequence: TGTGCCTGGAGTACAGCAACCTACGAGCAGTACTTC.

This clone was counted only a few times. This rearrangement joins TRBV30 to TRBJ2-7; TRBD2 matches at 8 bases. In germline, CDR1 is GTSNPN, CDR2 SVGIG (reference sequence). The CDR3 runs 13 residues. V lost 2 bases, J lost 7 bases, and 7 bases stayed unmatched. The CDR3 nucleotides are TGTGCCTGGAGTACGGGGGGGTCGGGTGAGCAGTACTTC. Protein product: CAWSTGGSGEQYF.